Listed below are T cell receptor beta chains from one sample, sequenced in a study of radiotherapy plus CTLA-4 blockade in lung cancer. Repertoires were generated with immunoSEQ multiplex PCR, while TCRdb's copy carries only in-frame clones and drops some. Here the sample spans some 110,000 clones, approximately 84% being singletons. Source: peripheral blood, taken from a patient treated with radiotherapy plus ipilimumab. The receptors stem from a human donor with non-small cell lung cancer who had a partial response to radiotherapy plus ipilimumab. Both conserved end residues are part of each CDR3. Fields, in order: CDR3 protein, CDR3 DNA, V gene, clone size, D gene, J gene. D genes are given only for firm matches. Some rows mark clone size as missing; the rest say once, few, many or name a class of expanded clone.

cdr3_aa: CASSSRRFANEKLFF
cdr3_nt: TGTGCCAGCAGTTCCCGTCGTTTCGCTAATGAAAAACTGTTTTTT
v_call: TRBV28
clone_size: -
d_call: -
j_call: TRBJ1-4

cdr3_aa: CASSLGGAGANEKLFF
cdr3_nt: TGCGCCAGCAGCTTGGGGGGCGCAGGGGCTAATGAGAAACTGTTTTTT
v_call: TRBV5-1
clone_size: -
d_call: -
j_call: TRBJ1-4

cdr3_aa: CASRRAGFLTFF
cdr3_nt: TGTGCCAGCAGAAGAGCAGGGTTCTTAACTTTCTTT
v_call: TRBV2
clone_size: -
d_call: -
j_call: TRBJ1-1

cdr3_aa: CASSPPSSTDTQYF
cdr3_nt: TGTGCCAGCTCACCACCGTCTAGCACAGATACGCAGTATTTT
v_call: TRBV18
clone_size: -
d_call: -
j_call: TRBJ2-3

cdr3_aa: CASSSGLAGASYVGELFF
cdr3_nt: TGTGCCAGCAGTTCGGGACTAGCGGGAGCGAGTTACGTCGGGGAGCTGTTTTTT
v_call: TRBV28
clone_size: once
d_call: TRBD2
j_call: TRBJ2-2

cdr3_aa: CASSLRGAANTEAFF
cdr3_nt: TGTGCCAGCAGCTTGCGGGGGGCCGCGAACACTGAAGCTTTCTTT
v_call: TRBV7-2
clone_size: -
d_call: -
j_call: TRBJ1-1

cdr3_aa: CASSLASGANVLTF
cdr3_nt: TGTGCCAGCAGCTTAGCATCGGGGGCCAACGTCCTGACTTTC
v_call: TRBV7-2
clone_size: -
d_call: -
j_call: TRBJ2-6

cdr3_aa: CASSIPQGESFRAEAFF
cdr3_nt: TGTGCCAGTAGTATACCCCAGGGGGAGAGTTTTCGCGCTGAAGCTTTCTTT
v_call: TRBV19
clone_size: -
d_call: TRBD1
j_call: TRBJ1-1

cdr3_aa: CASSEGGLDTEAFF
cdr3_nt: TGTGCCAGCAGTGAGGGAGGGTTGGACACTGAAGCTTTCTTT
v_call: TRBV6-1
clone_size: -
d_call: -
j_call: TRBJ1-1

cdr3_aa: CASSPLAGAGNEQFF
cdr3_nt: TGTGCCAGCTCACCACTAGCGGGAGCGGGTAATGAGCAGTTCTTC
v_call: TRBV18
clone_size: -
d_call: TRBD2
j_call: TRBJ2-1

cdr3_aa: CASSILDIAGELFF
cdr3_nt: TGTGCCAGTAGTATTCTAGATATCGCCGGGGAGCTGTTTTTT
v_call: TRBV19
clone_size: -
d_call: -
j_call: TRBJ2-2

cdr3_aa: CASSLDATPGTDTQYF
cdr3_nt: TGCGCCAGCAGCTTGGACGCTACACCGGGGACAGATACGCAGTATTTT
v_call: TRBV5-1
clone_size: -
d_call: -
j_call: TRBJ2-3

cdr3_aa: CASSPAGQGWGNTIYF
cdr3_nt: TGTGCCAGCAGTCCAGCGGGACAGGGGTGGGGGAACACCATATATTTT
v_call: TRBV7-2
clone_size: -
d_call: TRBD1
j_call: TRBJ1-3

cdr3_aa: CASSEGHISTDTQYF
cdr3_nt: TGTGCCAGCAGTGAGGGACATATTAGCACAGATACGCAGTATTTT
v_call: TRBV6-4
clone_size: -
d_call: -
j_call: TRBJ2-3

cdr3_aa: CAYLRGPYGYTF
cdr3_nt: TGTGCCTATCTCAGGGGACCCTATGGCTACACCTTC
v_call: TRBV30
clone_size: -
d_call: -
j_call: TRBJ1-2

cdr3_aa: CASSQETDNGYNEQFF
cdr3_nt: TGCGCCAGCAGCCAAGAAACAGATAATGGCTACAATGAGCAGTTCTTC
v_call: TRBV4-1
clone_size: -
d_call: -
j_call: TRBJ2-1

cdr3_aa: CASSVEISRAQQREGPYEQYF
cdr3_nt: TGTGCCAGCAGCGTAGAGATCTCGAGGGCACAACAGCGGGAGGGCCCGTACGAGCAGTACTTC
v_call: TRBV9
clone_size: -
d_call: TRBD2
j_call: TRBJ2-7

cdr3_aa: CASSLLTSGRISGANVLTF
cdr3_nt: TGCGCCAGCAGCTTGCTGACTAGCGGGCGTATCTCTGGGGCCAACGTCCTGACTTTC
v_call: TRBV5-1
clone_size: -
d_call: TRBD2
j_call: TRBJ2-6

cdr3_aa: CATSRGSTSGSGDTQYF
cdr3_nt: TGTGCCACCAGCAGAGGTAGTACTAGCGGGAGTGGAGATACGCAGTATTTT
v_call: TRBV15
clone_size: -
d_call: TRBD2
j_call: TRBJ2-3

cdr3_aa: CASSPFSGRADEQFF
cdr3_nt: TGTGCTAGCAGTCCCTTTAGCGGGAGGGCCGATGAGCAGTTCTTC
v_call: TRBV7-7
clone_size: few
d_call: TRBD2
j_call: TRBJ2-1

cdr3_aa: CAWSAGTSGDQFF
cdr3_nt: TGTGCCTGGAGCGCGGGGACTAGCGGGGATCAGTTCTTC
v_call: TRBV30
clone_size: -
d_call: TRBD2
j_call: TRBJ2-1

cdr3_aa: CASSPGSYNEQFF
cdr3_nt: TGTGCCAGCAGCCCAGGCTCCTACAATGAGCAGTTCTTC
v_call: TRBV7-3
clone_size: -
d_call: -
j_call: TRBJ2-1

cdr3_aa: CASSTTSGSQYF
cdr3_nt: TGTGCCAGCAGCACGACTAGCGGGTCGCAGTATTTT
v_call: TRBV7-2
clone_size: -
d_call: TRBD2
j_call: TRBJ2-3

cdr3_aa: CASSLADRNTEAFF
cdr3_nt: TGCGCCAGCAGCTTGGCGGACAGGAACACTGAAGCTTTCTTT
v_call: TRBV5-1
clone_size: -
d_call: -
j_call: TRBJ1-1

cdr3_aa: CASRSDRGSTEAFF
cdr3_nt: TGTGCCAGCAGGAGCGACAGGGGGTCCACTGAAGCTTTCTTT
v_call: TRBV6-1
clone_size: -
d_call: TRBD1
j_call: TRBJ1-1

cdr3_aa: CASSALGDQGRTPLHF
cdr3_nt: TGTGCCAGCAGTGCGCTGGGTGATCAGGGTCGTACACCCCTCCACTTT
v_call: TRBV2
clone_size: -
d_call: -
j_call: TRBJ1-6

cdr3_aa: CSVAPPRVQGNEQFF
cdr3_nt: TGCAGCGTCGCCCCCCCTCGCGTACAGGGGAATGAGCAGTTCTTC
v_call: TRBV29-1
clone_size: once
d_call: TRBD1
j_call: TRBJ2-1

cdr3_aa: CASSPTGSGNTIYF
cdr3_nt: TGTGCCAGCAGTCCGACAGGGTCTGGAAACACCATATATTTT
v_call: TRBV5-4
clone_size: -
d_call: TRBD1
j_call: TRBJ1-3

cdr3_aa: CASSLGRNTEAFF
cdr3_nt: TGTGCCAGCAGCTTAGGTCGGAACACTGAAGCTTTCTTT
v_call: TRBV7-8
clone_size: -
d_call: -
j_call: TRBJ1-1

cdr3_aa: CASSDGVGYEQYF
cdr3_nt: TGTGCCAGCAGCGACGGGGTAGGGTACGAGCAGTACTTC
v_call: TRBV6-1
clone_size: -
d_call: -
j_call: TRBJ2-7

cdr3_aa: CASGGQVVSFF
cdr3_nt: TGTGCCAGTGGGGGACAGGTGGTGTCTTTCTTT
v_call: TRBV28
clone_size: -
d_call: TRBD1
j_call: TRBJ1-1

cdr3_aa: CAWSVKDSTEAFF
cdr3_nt: TGTGCCTGGAGTGTCAAAGATAGCACTGAAGCTTTCTTT
v_call: TRBV30
clone_size: -
d_call: -
j_call: TRBJ1-1

cdr3_aa: CASGSLAGAAYRYTF
cdr3_nt: TGTGCCAGCGGGTCCTTGGCGGGCGCAGCCTATCGCTACACCTTC
v_call: TRBV28
clone_size: -
d_call: -
j_call: TRBJ1-2

cdr3_aa: CASSVGVLRSSGNTIYF
cdr3_nt: TGTGCCAGCAGCGTAGGAGTGCTGCGGTCCTCTGGAAACACCATATATTTT
v_call: TRBV9
clone_size: -
d_call: -
j_call: TRBJ1-3

cdr3_aa: CASSLATGGSYEQYF
cdr3_nt: TGTGCCAGCAGCTTGGCTACAGGGGGCTCCTACGAGCAGTACTTC
v_call: TRBV5-6
clone_size: -
d_call: TRBD1
j_call: TRBJ2-7

cdr3_aa: CASSWDRANTEAFF
cdr3_nt: TGCGCCAGCAGCTGGGACAGGGCGAACACTGAAGCTTTCTTT
v_call: TRBV5-1
clone_size: -
d_call: TRBD1
j_call: TRBJ1-1

cdr3_aa: CASSIWSRAETQYF
cdr3_nt: TGTGCCAGTAGTATTTGGAGCCGAGCCGAGACCCAGTACTTC
v_call: TRBV19
clone_size: -
d_call: -
j_call: TRBJ2-5

cdr3_aa: CASSQGVERDTQYF
cdr3_nt: TGTGCCAGCAGCCAAGGAGTAGAAAGAGATACGCAGTATTTT
v_call: TRBV4-2
clone_size: -
d_call: -
j_call: TRBJ2-3

cdr3_aa: CASSPPRGITDTQYF
cdr3_nt: TGTGCCAGCAGCCCGCCTCGGGGAATCACAGATACGCAGTATTTT
v_call: TRBV28
clone_size: few
d_call: -
j_call: TRBJ2-3